This T cell receptor beta chain appears in the sequencing data of a study of cytomegalovirus exposure and HLA in healthy donors. With 60 Vbeta and 13 Jbeta primers, the PCR was carried out. Using immunoSEQ multiplex PCR, the repertoire was profiled, and TCRdb retains in-frame clones only, with some absent. The table shows about 160,000 clones, with approximately 80% occurring only once. About this clone itself: Its target is unknown.

General study findings and limits: V- and J-gene trimming of TCR beta was linked (in a later analysis) to a missense DCLRE1C variant. TRBV6-2, TRBV6-3 and other indistinguishable V segments were excluded.

CDR3 length equals 13 residues. Germline lookup yields CDR1 SGDLS and CDR2 YYNGEE. The V and J ends lost 0 bases and 6 bases, in that order; junction bases with no gene match: 3. The J gene is TRBJ2-7, the V gene TRBV9; 7 nucleotides agree with TRBD1. The receptor's source is a man aged 50 or older in good health and CMV-seropositive. The sample consisted of PBMCs. CDR3 residues: CASSVDRTGEQYF. The CDR3 DNA is TGTGCCAGCAGCGTAGATAGGACAGGCGAGCAGTACTTC.